Listed below are T cell receptor beta chains from one sample, sequenced in a study of T cell changes during pregnancy in multiple sclerosis. Profiling relied on immunoSEQ multiplex PCR, and the TCRdb table lists in-frame clones only, not all of them. The sample records 40,000 to 55,000 clones, 80% to 90% being singletons. The specimen was CD8+ T cells from peripheral blood mononuclear cells, collected in the second trimester of pregnancy. All receptors derive from a female donor with multiple sclerosis, enrolled in a pregnancy study. The CDR3 runs from the conserved cysteine through the conserved F or W. D genes are given only for firm matches. Rows may omit the clone size; those that give it use once, few, many or a size class.

d_call	clone_size	v_call	j_call	cdr3_aa	cdr3_nt
.	.	TRBV21-1	TRBJ2-7	CASSKCPPSGGLGQEQYF	TGTGCCAGCAGCAAATGCCCCCCTAGCGGGGGGCTAGGCCAAGAGCAGTACTTC
.	.	TRBV5-6	TRBJ2-7	CASSPTTGPYEQYF	TGTGCCAGCAGCCCCACGACAGGTCCGTACGAGCAGTACTTC
TRBD2	.	TRBV19	TRBJ2-1	CASTSLINEQFF	TGTGCCTCGACTAGCCTTATTAATGAGCAGTTCTTC
TRBD1	.	TRBV2	TRBJ1-5	CASSDLTGGNQPQHF	TGTGCCAGCAGTGACCTGACAGGGGGCAATCAGCCCCAGCATTTT
.	.	TRBV6-1	TRBJ1-6	CASSEEIDSPLHF	TGTGCCAGCAGTGAAGAAATAGATTCACCCCTCCACTTT
TRBD1	.	TRBV6-1	TRBJ2-7	CASSDGTGGFYEQYF	TGTGCCAGCAGTGACGGGACAGGGGGCTTTTACGAGCAGTACTTC
.	.	TRBV15	TRBJ2-2	CATSRGLTANTGELFF	TGTGCCACCAGCAGAGGACTGACGGCGAACACCGGGGAGCTGTTTTTT
TRBD2	.	TRBV27	TRBJ2-1	CASRWASGGAEQFF	TGTGCCAGCAGGTGGGCTAGCGGGGGGGCTGAGCAGTTCTTC
.	medium-sized	TRBV2	TRBJ2-1	CASSDPSTDTTNEQFF	TGTGCCAGCAGTGACCCTTCTACGGATACTACGAATGAGCAGTTCTTC
.	.	TRBV19	TRBJ2-7	CASTPGQSYEQYF	TGTGCCAGTACCCCCGGACAGTCCTACGAGCAGTACTTC
.	.	TRBV2	TRBJ1-1	CASSQPQALEGNTEAFF	TGTGCCAGCAGTCAGCCTCAGGCTTTAGAGGGGAACACTGAAGCTTTCTTT
.	.	TRBV15	TRBJ1-5	CATSRDGGFQPQHF	TGTGCCACCAGCAGAGATGGAGGGTTCCAGCCCCAGCATTTT
.	.	TRBV6-5	TRBJ1-1	CASSYFVEGSYEAFF	TGTGCCAGCAGTTACTTCGTAGAGGGTAGTTATGAAGCTTTCTTT
.	.	TRBV29-1	TRBJ1-1	CSVLAGGYTEAFF	TGCAGCGTTTTGGCTGGAGGTTACACTGAAGCTTTCTTT
TRBD1	.	TRBV19	TRBJ1-1	CASSIGTGVAEAFF	TGTGCCAGTAGTATAGGGACAGGGGTCGCTGAAGCTTTCTTT
.	.	TRBV21-1	TRBJ1-4	CASSKDREKLFF	TGTGCCAGCAGCAAAGACAGAGAAAAACTGTTTTTT
TRBD2	.	TRBV4-1	TRBJ2-5	CASSQASVGGFGETQYF	TGCGCCAGCAGCCAAGCTTCGGTGGGGGGGTTTGGAGAGACCCAGTACTTC
.	.	TRBV19	TRBJ1-4	CASSMGAINEKLFF	TGTGCCAGTAGTATGGGGGCCATTAATGAAAAACTGTTTTTT
.	.	TRBV18	TRBJ1-2	CASSPNNPLQDRIILGENYGYTF	TGTGCCAGCTCACCTAATAACCCCTTACAAGACAGGATTATATTGGGTGAGAACTATGGCTACACCTTC
TRBD2	.	TRBV27	TRBJ2-2	CASSFGLAGNTGELFF	TGTGCCAGCAGTTTCGGACTAGCGGGGAACACCGGGGAGCTGTTTTTT
.	once	TRBV7-7	TRBJ2-1	CASSLGGFSYNEQFF	TGTGCTAGCAGCTTAGGAGGGTTCTCCTACAATGAGCAGTTCTTC
TRBD1	.	TRBV11-2	TRBJ1-3	CASSLRAGQGPGNTIYF	TGTGCCAGCAGCCTGCGTGCGGGACAGGGGCCCGGAAACACCATATATTTT
.	.	TRBV14	TRBJ2-3	CASSQVGTDTQYF	TGTGCCAGCAGCCAAGTCGGCACAGATACGCAGTATTTT
TRBD1	.	TRBV4-1	TRBJ2-7	CASSHGTGVDEQYF	TGCGCCAGCAGCCACGGGACAGGGGTGGACGAGCAGTACTTC